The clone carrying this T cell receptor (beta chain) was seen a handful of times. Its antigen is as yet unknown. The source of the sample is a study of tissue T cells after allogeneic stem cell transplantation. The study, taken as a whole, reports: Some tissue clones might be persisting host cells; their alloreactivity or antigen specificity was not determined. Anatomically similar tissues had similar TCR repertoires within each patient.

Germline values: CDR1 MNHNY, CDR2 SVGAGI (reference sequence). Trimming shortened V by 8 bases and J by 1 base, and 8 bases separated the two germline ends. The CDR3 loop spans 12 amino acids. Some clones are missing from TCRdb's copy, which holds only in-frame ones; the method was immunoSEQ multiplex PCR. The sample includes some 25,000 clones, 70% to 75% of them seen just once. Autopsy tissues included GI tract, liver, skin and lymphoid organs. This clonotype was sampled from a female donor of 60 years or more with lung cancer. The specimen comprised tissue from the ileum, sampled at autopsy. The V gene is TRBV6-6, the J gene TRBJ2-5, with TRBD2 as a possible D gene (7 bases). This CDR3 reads CASGGAQETQYF. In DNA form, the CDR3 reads TGTGCCAGCGGGGGGGCCCAAGAGACCCAGTACTTC.